A single sample gave rise to the 18 T cell receptor beta chains below, sequenced in a study of beta chain features in type 1 diabetes. TCRB transcripts that were expressed got sequenced, as all of the isolated RNA had been reverse transcribed. Sequencing used immunoSEQ multiplex PCR; TCRdb keeps in-frame clones, though not all of them. The data contain about 140,000 clones, less than 9% of them singletons. Sequencing was performed on central memory CD4+ T cells from blood. Receptor source: a woman aged 30 to 39 in good health.

This clone was observed at least ten times. The genes are TRBV29-1 and TRBJ2-3, with 8 nucleotides matching TRBD2. There are 16 residues in the CDR3. The trim removed 4 bases at V and 2 bases at J, leaving 11 bases unmatched. Germline CDR1 SQVTM, CDR2 ANQGSEA. The CDR3 DNA reads TGCAGCGTTGGGGAGATGGCGGGAGGATCCACAGATACGCAGTATTTT. Protein: CSVGEMAGGSTDTQYF.

The chain joins TRBV9 to TRBJ2-3, with 9 bases identical to TRBD2. Trimming removed 4 bases from V and 1 base from J; junction bases left unmatched: 7. The CDR3 consists of 16 residues. In germline, CDR1 is SGDLS, CDR2 YYNGEE. The CDR3 nucleotides are TGTGCCAGCAGCCCCCGAGCGGGAGGAGGCACAGATACGCAGTATTTT. Encoded protein: CASSPRAGGGTDTQYF.

This clone was found many times. The chain recombines TRBV30 with TRBJ2-5; 7 bases map to TRBD2. V was clipped by 4 bases and J by 7 bases; unmatched bases: 9. This CDR3 contains 13 residues. The germline V gene has CDR1 GTSNPN and CDR2 SVGIG (reference sequence). The DNA of the CDR3 is TGTGCCTGGATGGGGAGGGGCCTGGGGACCCAGTACTTC. It encodes CAWMGRGLGTQYF.

Only one count was recorded for this clone. The chain combines TRBV11-2 with TRBJ2-7; 7 bases align to TRBD2. Germline V CDR1 and CDR2: SGHAT, FQNNGV. Unmatched junction bases numbered 7, after V lost 5 bases and J lost 3 bases. The CDR3 is 14 residues long. The CDR3 DNA sequence: TGTGCCAGCAGCGTAACTAGCGCCAACTACGAGCAGTACTTC. It is translated as CASSVTSANYEQYF.

This clone has a count of ten or more. V gene TRBV2 combines with J gene TRBJ2-1; TRBD2 matches 7 bases. The trim removed 4 bases at V and 6 bases at J, leaving 0 bases unmatched. Germline CDR1 is SNHLY and CDR2 is FYNNEI. The CDR3 has 12 amino acids. CDR3 sequence: CASSGTSNEQFF. CDR3 nucleotide sequence: TGTGCCAGCAGTGGGACTAGCAATGAGCAGTTCTTC.

There are a few counts of this clone. The rearrangement links TRBV7-9 to TRBJ2-1, with 9 bases that match TRBD1. This CDR3 contains 15 residues. The ends lost 2 bases at V and 8 bases at J; junction bases unmatched: 7. The germline CDR1 and CDR2 sequences are SEHNR and FQNEAQ (reference sequence). The CDR3, as DNA: TGTGCCAGCAGCTTAACAGGGGGCTATGTTGATGAGCAGTTCTTC. Protein product: CASSLTGGYVDEQFF.

This clone was observed a few times. The V gene is TRBV5-6, the J gene TRBJ2-3; 7 nucleotides agree with TRBD1. This CDR3 is built from 19 residues. In germline, CDR1 is SGHDT, CDR2 YYEEEE. Trimming cost V 0 bases and J 4 bases; bases outside gene matches: 17. The CDR3 DNA follows: TGTGCCAGCAGCTTGGCCTTGGTCAGAGGGACAGATACCGCAGATACGCAGTATTTT. This codes for CASSLALVRGTDTADTQYF.

V is TRBV27 and J is TRBJ1-1, with D uncertain. Germline CDR1 is MNHEY and CDR2 is SMNVEV (reference sequence). V lost 5 bases and J 1 base, leaving 8 bases between the germline ends. The CDR3 loop spans 13 amino acids. The CDR3 spells CASSRYQNTEAFF. The CDR3 region has the DNA TGTGCCAGCAGTCGCTACCAGAACACTGAAGCTTTCTTT.

This clone was observed a handful of times. The chain has TRBV30 and TRBJ2-1, with D maybe TRBD2 (5 bases). V was shortened by 0 bases and J by 8 bases, with 17 bases between the two germline ends. Germline CDR1 is GTSNPN and CDR2 is SVGIG (reference sequence). The CDR3 sequence is 15 residues long. In DNA form, the CDR3 reads TGTGCCTGGAGTGTTGGGTTAGCGACTGGGGATGAGCAGTTCTTC. Its translation: CAWSVGLATGDEQFF.

Only a few counts were recorded for this clone. V gene TRBV11-2 combines with J gene TRBJ2-4; a possible D gene is TRBD1 (5 bases). The CDR3 length is 15 residues. V lost 5 bases and J lost 7, with 18 bases in between. Germline V lookup: CDR1 SGHAT, CDR2 FQNNGV. The CDR3 loop reads CASSPTLGQRNIQYF. The CDR3 DNA reads as TGTGCCAGCAGCCCAACTCTGGGGCAGAGGAACATTCAGTACTTC.

This clone was observed a few times. This sequence joins TRBV5-1 and TRBJ2-1, with 8 bases lining up with TRBD2. J gave up 9 bases and V 0 bases, and 14 bases lay outside the gene matches. Looked up from germline, CDR1 is SGHRS and CDR2 is YFSETQ. The CDR3 loop spans 17 amino acids. DNA of the CDR3: TGCGCCAGCAGCTTGGCGGGAGGGCTAGGTTTCGTCACTGAGCAGTTCTTC. This translates into CASSLAGGLGFVTEQFF.

The V call is TRBV5-4, the J call TRBJ2-2, with a weak D call TRBD1 (5 bases). Germline V lookup: CDR1 SGHNT, CDR2 YYREEE (reference sequence). The V end was cut by 5 bases, the J end by 4 bases, with 15 bases between. The length of the CDR3 is 15 residues. The CDR3 bases are TGTGCCAGCAGGACGGACATTGTCGCCACCGGGGAGCTGTTTTTT. This gives the protein CASRTDIVATGELFF.

This clone showed up just a few times. V and J are TRBV19 and TRBJ2-7; D is undetermined. V shed 9 bases and J shed 6 bases, with 18 bases lying between them. The germline V gene encodes CDR1 LNHDA and CDR2 SQIVND (reference sequence). This CDR3 contains 13 residues. CDR3 sequence (DNA): TGTGCCAGCTCCGGGTTTTTCCCCCTCGAGCAGTACTTC. This encodes CASSGFFPLEQYF.

The chain recombines TRBV5-4 with TRBJ1-2; weak D call: TRBD1 (6 bases). The V end lost 0 bases, the J end lost 3 bases, and 9 bases lay between the germline ends. This CDR3 spans 14 amino acids. Per germline, CDR1 SGHNT and CDR2 YYREEE (reference sequence). Written as DNA, the CDR3 is TGTGCCAGCAGCTTGGGGGACATGGACTATGGCTACACCTTC. Protein sequence: CASSLGDMDYGYTF.

The rearrangement joins TRBV7-9 to TRBJ2-7; 9 positions agree with TRBD2. Trimming at V came to 5 bases and at J to 5 bases, leaving 16 bases not matched to a gene. Germline V gene lookup returns CDR1 SEHNR and CDR2 FQNEAQ (reference sequence). There are 17 residues in the CDR3. The CDR3 DNA reads TGTGCCAGCAGCCGTTTTCAGGTAGCGGGAGACCGGAACGAGCAGTACTTC. Its translation is CASSRFQVAGDRNEQYF.

This clone was recorded many times. The chain couples TRBV7-4 to TRBJ2-5; D gene uncertain. This CDR3 has 10 amino acids. Germline-derived CDR1 and CDR2 are SGHVT and SQSDAQ. Trimming took off 9 bases at V and 5 bases at J, with 7 bases between the two ends. CDR3 sequence (DNA): TGTGCCAGGGAGATGGAGACCCAGTACTTC. Amino acids: CAREMETQYF. The full variable domain, in which reference TRBV7-4 and TRBJ2-5 provide the parts outside the CDR3, is GAGVSQSPRYKVAKRGRDVALRCDSISGHVTLYWYRQTLGQGSEVLTYSQSDAQRDKSGRPSGRFSAERPERSVSTLKIQRTEQGDSAVYLCAREMETQYFGPGTRLLVL.

The CDR3 DNA reads as TGCGCCAGCAGGTTAGAATACTCCACTGTCTACTATGGCTACACCTTC. It translates to CASRLEYSTVYYGYTF. V gene TRBV5-1 combines with J gene TRBJ1-2; no definite D call. Looked up from germline, CDR1 is SGHRS and CDR2 is YFSETQ. The CDR3 consists of 16 residues. The V and J ends lost 5 bases and 3 bases respectively, with 20 bases between them.

CDR3 region: CASSRLGSADTQYF. DNA for the CDR3: TGTGCCAGCAGCCGTCTAGGTAGCGCAGATACGCAGTATTTT. The chain combines TRBV7-2 with TRBJ2-3, with D tentatively TRBD2 (5 bases). The CDR3 spans 14 residues. Germline V gene sequence: CDR1 SGHTA, CDR2 FQGNSA. V gave up 5 bases and J gave up 4 bases, with 13 bases separating them.